Below, one TCR beta chain is given with its context. This specimen belongs to a study of blood T cell repertoires in COVID-19. Background on the study: Researchers got acute and convalescent COVID-19 samples from the United States, Italy and Spain. PBMCs, B-cell-depleted T cells, or T cells were the source of the cDNA or gDNA that made up the material.

Original methodology: From reference gene primer amplification, estimates of nucleated cell counts were derived. Clones were read by immunoSEQ multiplex PCR, and TCRdb kept only the in-frame ones, dropping some. From that table come the V and J calls and clone size; the DNA was used to work out D and trimming. The data contain some 290,000 clones, roughly 90% of them seen just once; the ten biggest clones take up roughly 2%. J was trimmed by 5 bases and V by 0 bases; bases with no gene match: 5. The CDR3 is made up of 15 amino acids. Germline CDR1 is SGHDN and CDR2 is FVKESK. The V and J genes are TRBV14 and TRBJ1-1; 8 bases line up with TRBD1. The sample consisted of peripheral blood. The receptor was derived from a woman between 50 and 59 years old who had recovered from COVID-19. The CDR3 sequence: CASSQDTGGGTEAFF. The CDR3 bases are TGTGCCAGCAGCCAAGACACAGGGGGGGGAACTGAAGCTTTCTTT.